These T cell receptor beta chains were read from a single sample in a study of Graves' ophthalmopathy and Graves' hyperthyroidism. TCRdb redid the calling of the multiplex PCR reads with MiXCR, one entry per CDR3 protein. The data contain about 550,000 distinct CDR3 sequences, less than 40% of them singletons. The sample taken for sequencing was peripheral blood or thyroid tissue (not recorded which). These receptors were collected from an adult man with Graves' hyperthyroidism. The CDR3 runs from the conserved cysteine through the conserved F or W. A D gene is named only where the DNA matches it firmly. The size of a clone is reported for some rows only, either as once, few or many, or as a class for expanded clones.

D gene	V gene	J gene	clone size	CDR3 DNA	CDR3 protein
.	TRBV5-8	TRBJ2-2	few	TGTGCCAGCAGCTACCCGGGACTCGGAGGGTCCGGGGAGCTGTTTTTT	CASSYPGLGGSGELFF
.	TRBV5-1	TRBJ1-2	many	TGCGCCAGCAGCCAGACTGGCGTTACGCACTATGGCTACACCTTC	CASSQTGVTHYGYTF
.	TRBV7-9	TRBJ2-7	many	TGTGCCAGCAGCCCCCCAGACGCGGAGGGGTCCTACGAGCAGTACTTC	CASSPPDAEGSYEQYF
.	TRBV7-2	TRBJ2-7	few	TGTGCCAGCAGCCGTTGGGGCACGGGACGGATCTACGAGCAGTACTTC	CASSRWGTGRIYEQYF
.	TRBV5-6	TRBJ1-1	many	TGTGCCAGCAGCTTACCAACAGTGAACACTGAAGCTTTCTTT	CASSLPTVNTEAFF
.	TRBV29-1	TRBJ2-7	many	TGCAGCGTTGGCAGCACAGAGCCCTACGAGCAGTACTTC	CSVGSTEPYEQYF
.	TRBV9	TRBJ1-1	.	TGTGCCAGCAGCGTAGGGACGTTGTTT	CASSVGTLF
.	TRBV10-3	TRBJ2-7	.	TGTGCCAGCAGTCTCACGCGGGGCTACGAGCAGTACTTC	CASSLTRGYEQYF
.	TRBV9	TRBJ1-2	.	TGTGCCAGCAGCGGCCACAGGGTCGGAGGCTACACCTTC	CASSGHRVGGYTF
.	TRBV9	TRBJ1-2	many	TGTGCCAGCAGCGTAGGAGCAGGGCTTGGTGGCTACACCTTC	CASSVGAGLGGYTF
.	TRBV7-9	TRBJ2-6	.	TGTGCCAGCAGCCAAGATCTGCAGGGATACCCTTCTGGGGCCAACGTCCTGACTTTC	CASSQDLQGYPSGANVLTF